This TCR beta chain stems from a study of OX40 agonist ivuxolimab in advanced cancers. Study as a whole: Given to patients was ivuxolimab, an agonistic anti-OX40 (CD134) antibody.

Looked up from germline, CDR1 is SSHAT and CDR2 is FNYEAQ (reference sequence). The CDR3 loop spans 14 amino acids. This clone was observed at least ten times. A read error may account for a junction end that differs from germline. This table comes from immunoSEQ multiplex PCR, and its TCRdb copy is limited to in-frame clones, with some not included. The profile shows about 110,000 clones, 91% of them singletons. Exclusion applied to patients with autoimmune disease history or systemic immunosuppression. Blood samples were obtained at baseline, cycle 4 day 1, and cycle 7 day 1. The sequence derives from an adult with an advanced solid tumor such as melanoma, head and neck, liver or kidney cancer. The sample consisted of CD4+ or CD8+ T cells sorted from blood, taken in a trial of the OX40 agonist ivuxolimab. The genes are TRBV7-7 and TRBJ2-1; 8 positions agree with TRBD2. The CDR3 region has the DNA TGTGCTAGCAGCTTAGTTGGACTAGCCGGTGAGCAGTTCTTC. It translates to CASSLVGLAGEQFF.